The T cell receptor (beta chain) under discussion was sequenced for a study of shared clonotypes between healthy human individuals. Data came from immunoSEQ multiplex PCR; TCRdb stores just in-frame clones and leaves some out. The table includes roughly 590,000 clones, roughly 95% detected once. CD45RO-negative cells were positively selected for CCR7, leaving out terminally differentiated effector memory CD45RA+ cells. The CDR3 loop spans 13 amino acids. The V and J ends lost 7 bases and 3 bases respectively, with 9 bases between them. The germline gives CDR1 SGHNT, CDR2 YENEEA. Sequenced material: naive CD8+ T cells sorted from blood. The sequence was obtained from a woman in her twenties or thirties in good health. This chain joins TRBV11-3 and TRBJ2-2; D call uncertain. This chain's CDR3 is CASNRLYTGELFF. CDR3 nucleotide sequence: TGTGCCAGCAACCGACTGTACACCGGGGAGCTGTTTTTT.